This T cell receptor (beta chain) is from a study of blood T cell repertoires in COVID-19. At the level of the study: Samples representing acute and convalescent COVID-19 were sourced from the United States, Italy and Spain. PBMCs, B-cell-depleted T cells, or T cells were the source of the cDNA or gDNA that made up the material.

CDR1 LGHNT and CDR2 FRNRAP come from the germline V gene. This CDR3 has 12 residues. V was pared by 6 bases and J by 2 bases, with 7 bases between. Profiled with immunoSEQ multiplex PCR; TCRdb holds only in-frame clones, not every one. The sample holds approximately 54,000 clones, 90% seen once. This TCR came from a woman aged 40 to 50 with active COVID-19. Sample: peripheral blood. The V and J genes are TRBV12-5 and TRBJ1-2; D remains ambiguous. CDR3 residues: CASGHSNYGYTF. In nucleotides, the CDR3 is TGTGCTAGTGGGCATAGCAACTATGGCTACACCTTC.